The sequence of this T cell receptor (beta chain) was determined in a study of cytomegalovirus exposure and HLA in healthy donors. In the PCR, 60 Vbeta and 13 Jbeta primers were used. The protocol was immunoSEQ multiplex PCR, while the TCRdb copy is restricted to in-frame clones and leaves out a portion. In the table there are about 140,000 clones, 75% to 85% of which are singletons. Germline CDR1 and CDR2: MNHEY and SMNVEV (reference sequence). This CDR3 contains 15 residues. Concerning this clone itself: Its antigen is currently unknown. An end of the junction differs from the germline gene, which may be a read error.

General observations from the study: The HLA-A and HLA-B alleles of most subjects were reportedly predicted accurately from TCR beta sequences. Common viral pathogens seemed to be connected with several of the most significant clusters, according to a later analysis.

The specimen was PBMCs. The J gene is TRBJ2-4, the V gene TRBV27, with TRBD1 matching over 7 bases. The clonotype originates from a female donor in good health and CMV-seronegative. The CDR3 loop reads CASSPSTTGLNLQYF. In nucleotides, the CDR3 is TGTGCCAGCAGCCCTTCGACGACAGGGCTAAACCTTCAGTACTTC.